These 21 T cell receptor beta chains were sequenced from one sample in a study of blood T cells in healthy people across ages. For the second PCR, which ran for about 6 to 12 cycles, a sample-barcoded 5' primer and a J-beta primer mix were used. MiXCR, run by TCRdb on the 5' RACE reads, gives a single entry per CDR3 protein. The sample yields hundreds of thousands of distinct CDR3 sequences, about a fifth seen once. Sequencing was done on a sample of blood. These receptors were collected from a man between 65 and 85 years old in good health.

The genes are TRBV7-9 and TRBJ1-4; the D gene is possibly TRBD1 (6 bases). The CDR3 is made up of 14 amino acids. The germline V and J ends were trimmed by 3 bases and 6 bases, with 11 bases remaining between them. Per the germline V gene, CDR1 is SEHNR and CDR2 is FQNEAQ (reference sequence). The CDR3 DNA follows: TGTGCCAGCAGCTTCGGAGGGGGAGATGAAAAACTGTTTTTT. Protein: CASSFGGGDEKLFF.

This clonotype was counted at least ten times. This chain uses TRBV7-2 with TRBJ1-4; D call uncertain. The CDR3 contains 14 residues. V lost 0 bases to trimming and J lost 7 bases, with 9 bases between them. CDR1 is SGHTA and CDR2 is FQGNSA in the germline V gene. The CDR3 DNA sequence: TGTGCCAGCAGCTTAGCCAGGATGGGTGAAAAACTGTTTTTT. It codes for CASSLARMGEKLFF.

This chain joins TRBV5-1 and TRBJ2-5, with 7 bases fitting TRBD2. CDR1 SGHRS and CDR2 YFSETQ come from the germline V gene. The trim removed 3 bases at V and 4 bases at J, leaving 9 bases unmatched. There are 15 residues in the CDR3. This chain's CDR3 is CASSSDGGGGETQYF. The CDR3 region has the DNA TGCGCCAGCAGCTCGGATGGGGGGGGTGGAGAGACCCAGTACTTC.

This clonotype occurred a few times. The CDR3 carries no conserved terminal phenylalanine or tryptophan, so it likely arises from a read error. This chain links TRBV18 with TRBJ2-1; D unclear. The J call is in doubt because the DNA end fits TRBJ2-7 better. Germline values: CDR1 KGHSH, CDR2 LQKENI. The CDR3 runs 12 residues. CDR3 coding DNA: TGTGCCAGCTCACCGGCTCCTTCTGTGCAGTACGTC. It codes for CASSPAPSVQYV.

The chain is built from TRBV6-5 and TRBJ1-5; 8 bases line up with TRBD1. The germline V gene encodes CDR1 MNHEY and CDR2 SVGAGI. The V and J ends lost 6 bases and 0 bases, in that order; junction bases with no gene match: 4. CDR3 length: 15 amino acids. As DNA, the CDR3 is TGTGCCAGCAGGAAAGACAGGGGTAGCAATCAGCCCCAGCATTTT. Its protein product is CASRKDRGSNQPQHF.

The table lists this clonotype with a few counts. The gene calls are TRBV29-1 and TRBJ1-2; D call uncertain. CDR1 is SQVTM and CDR2 is ANQGSEA in the germline V gene. Trimming left V 3 bases short and J 0 bases short, with 5 bases between. This CDR3 is built from 12 residues. The CDR3 protein is CSVDSSNYGYTF. The CDR3 DNA sequence: TGCAGCGTTGACAGCTCTAACTATGGCTACACCTTC.

The rearrangement uses TRBV7-8 and TRBJ2-6; D may be TRBD2 (5 bases). CDR3 size: 15 residues. Trimming pared 1 base from V and 5 bases from J, leaving 9 bases between. The germline V gene encodes CDR1 SGHVS and CDR2 FQNEAQ. DNA of the CDR3: TGTGCCAGCAGCTTAGAGGCCGGGAGGGCCAACGTCCTGACTTTC. Translated, it gives CASSLEAGRANVLTF.

This clonotype was seen a few times. The V gene is TRBV10-3, the J gene TRBJ2-7; 8 bases line up with TRBD1. CDR1 and CDR2 from the germline V gene are ENHRY and SYGVKD. Trimming took 11 bases from V and 6 from J; bases not matched to a gene: 12. This CDR3 is 13 amino acids long. The CDR3 nucleotides read TGTGCCGTCACCGACAGGGGAGATGGCGAGCAGTACTTC. It encodes CAVTDRGDGEQYF.

This clonotype appeared a few times. The final CDR3 position lacks the conserved phenylalanine or tryptophan, pointing to a likely read error. This sequence joins TRBV5-1 and TRBJ2-5; the D gene could be TRBD1 or TRBD2 (6 bases each). Germline V gene lookup returns CDR1 SGHRS and CDR2 YFSETQ. V was trimmed by 4 bases and J by 11 bases, leaving 18 bases between them. The CDR3 is made up of 13 amino acids. CDR3 DNA sequence: TGCGCCAGCAGCAGGGGGGAACAGGAAAAGCAGTACGTC. Amino acid sequence: CASSRGEQEKQYV.

This clonotype was seen more than once but under ten times. The chain has TRBV14 and TRBJ2-5, with a weak D call TRBD2 (7 bases). Germline lookup yields CDR1 SGHDN and CDR2 FVKESK. Trimming took off 1 base at V and 4 bases at J, with 16 bases between the two ends. The CDR3 spans 16 residues. The DNA of the CDR3 is TGTGCCAGCAGCCAAGGGGGGCGAGGACTAGGAGAGACCCAGTACTTC. Protein product: CASSQGGRGLGETQYF. Full variable domain (remainder filled in from reference TRBV14 and TRBJ2-5): EAGVTQFPSHSVIEKGQTVTLRCDPISGHDNLYWYRRVMGKEIKFLLHFVKESKQDESGMPNNRFLAERTGGTYSTLKVQPAELEDSGVYFCASSQGGRGLGETQYFGPGTRLLVL.

This clonotype was counted many times. V is TRBV4-1 and J is TRBJ2-5; tentative D call: TRBD1 (6 bases). CDR1 and CDR2 (germline): MGHRA, YSYEKL. The CDR3 is made up of 14 amino acids. V shed 0 bases and J shed 5 bases, with 10 bases lying between them. The CDR3: CASSQEYRVETQYF. CDR3 bases: TGCGCCAGCAGCCAAGAGTACAGGGTGGAGACCCAGTACTTC.

Concerning this clonotype: At one end, the junction sequence differs from germline, possibly due to a read error. The rearrangement links TRBV7-9 to TRBJ2-3, with D hard to call. The CDR3 runs 14 residues. Germline V gene sequence: CDR1 SEHNR, CDR2 FQNEAQ (reference sequence). Here the CDR3 reads CASSRTVSTDTRYF. The CDR3 nucleotides are TGTGCCAGCAGCCGAACGGTTAGCACAGATACGCGGTATTTT.

This sequence joins TRBV7-9 and TRBJ1-4, with 9 bases identical to TRBD1. Germline assignment: CDR1 SEHNR and CDR2 FQNEAQ (reference sequence). The junction had 6 bases not matched to a gene; V was cut back by 4 bases and J by 6 bases. The CDR3 has 15 residues. The DNA for the CDR3 is TGTGCCAGCAGCTCTACAGGGGGCTCGTATGAAAAACTGTTTTTT. This sequence encodes CASSSTGGSYEKLFF.

CDR3 coding DNA: TGCAGTGCTAGAGGACGGGACTTACAAGAGACCCAGTACTTC. Its translation: CSARGRDLQETQYF. The chain employs TRBV20-1 and TRBJ2-5; possibly TRBD2 for D (6 bases). Per germline, CDR1 DFQATT and CDR2 SNEGSKA (reference sequence). The CDR3 length is 14 residues. V was clipped by 1 base and J by 2 bases, with 11 bases between them.

This clonotype was recorded a few times. This CDR3 is CASSKGDREGPDYGYTF. Here the CDR3 DNA reads TGTGCCAGCAGCAAAGGGGACAGGGAAGGTCCAGACTATGGCTACACCTTC. The gene calls are TRBV21-1 and TRBJ1-2; TRBD1, the D gene given by the table, was not confirmed from the DNA. TRBV21-1 is listed as a pseudogene. The CDR3 length is 17 residues.

This clonotype appeared a few times. The chain joins TRBV7-2 to TRBJ1-4; 7 positions agree with TRBD1. The germline CDR1 and CDR2 sequences are SGHTA and FQGNSA. The CDR3 consists of 16 residues. J was trimmed by 0 bases and V by 3 bases; bases with no gene match: 4. The chain's CDR3 is CASSFRQGTTNEKLFF. The CDR3 nucleotides read TGTGCCAGCAGCTTCCGACAGGGTACAACTAATGAAAAACTGTTTTTT.

As DNA, the CDR3 is TGTGCCAGCATCCCACCCGAACTAGCGGACAATGAGCAGTTCTTC. Amino acids: CASIPPELADNEQFF. This chain joins TRBV12-3 or TRBV12-4 and TRBJ2-1; 8 bases match TRBD2. The CDR3 spans 15 residues. Unmatched junction bases numbered 10, after V lost 7 bases and J lost 5 bases.

This chain connects TRBV20-1 to TRBJ1-1; D is uncertain. From germline, CDR1 is DFQATT and CDR2 SNEGSKA (reference sequence). Trimming took off 0 bases at V and 7 bases at J, with 9 bases between the two ends. The CDR3 has 12 residues. CDR3 loop: CSARDRGDEAFF. The CDR3, as DNA: TGCAGTGCTAGAGATCGTGGAGATGAAGCTTTCTTT.

The chain joins TRBV7-3 to TRBJ2-5; 12 bases are a match to TRBD2. The trim removed 4 bases at V and 5 bases at J, leaving 5 bases unmatched. This CDR3 contains 15 residues. The germline V gene encodes CDR1 SGHTA and CDR2 FQGTGA. CDR3 region: CASSSGLAGYETQYF. The CDR3 nucleotides read TGTGCCAGCAGCTCAGGACTAGCGGGATATGAGACCCAGTACTTC.

There are many counts of this clonotype. The V call is TRBV10-3, the J call TRBJ2-7, with 7 bases that match TRBD1. V lost 6 bases, J lost 0 bases, and 5 bases stayed unmatched. In germline, CDR1 is ENHRY, CDR2 SYGVKD. This CDR3 spans 14 amino acids. The chain's CDR3 is CAISPGTVSYEQYF. CDR3 coding DNA: TGTGCCATCAGCCCCGGGACAGTCTCCTACGAGCAGTACTTC.

The rearrangement uses TRBV11-1 and TRBJ2-1, with D possibly TRBD1 on 6 matching bases. Germline CDR1 and CDR2: SGHAT and FQDESV (reference sequence). V lost 2 bases, J lost 8 bases, and 10 bases lay in between. The CDR3 is 13 residues long. Written as DNA, the CDR3 is TGTGCCAGCAGCTTACAGGGGTTCGATGAGCAGTTCTTC. It yields the protein CASSLQGFDEQFF.